The clone carrying this T cell receptor beta chain has ten or more counts. Its target is not known. The sample comes from a study of neurological immune-mediated disorders. Study conclusions and caveats: No sharing of CDR3 amino acid sequences was observed among expanded clones across subjects, suggesting private repertoires in all groups. No link was found between any clinical or MRI feature and the multiple sclerosis repertoire cluster.

Template-switch 5'RACE cDNA synthesis added a 10-nucleotide unique molecular identifier. A single record per CDR3 protein comes from TCRdb applying MiXCR to the 5' RACE reads. Of around 130,000 distinct CDR3 sequences in the sample, roughly 3.2% were seen once. Input material: PBMCs. The clonotype comes from a woman in her twenties or thirties with multiple sclerosis.

The CDR3 spells CSAIGPTDTQYF. The CDR3, as DNA: TGCAGTGCTATAGGCCCTACCGATACGCAGTATTTT. The rearrangement uses TRBV20-1 and TRBJ2-3; D gene unclear. Trimming removed 4 bases from V and 6 bases from J, with 11 bases in between. CDR3 size: 12 residues. The germline V gene has CDR1 DFQATT and CDR2 SNEGSKA (reference sequence).